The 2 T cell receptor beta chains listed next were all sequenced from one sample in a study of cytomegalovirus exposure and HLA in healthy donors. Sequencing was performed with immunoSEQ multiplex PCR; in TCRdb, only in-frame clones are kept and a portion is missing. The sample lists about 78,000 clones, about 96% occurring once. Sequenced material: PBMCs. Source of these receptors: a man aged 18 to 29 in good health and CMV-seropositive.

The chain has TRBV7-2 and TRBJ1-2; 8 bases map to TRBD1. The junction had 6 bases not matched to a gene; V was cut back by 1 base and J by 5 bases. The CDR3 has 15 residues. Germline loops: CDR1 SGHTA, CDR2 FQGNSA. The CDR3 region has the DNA TGTGCCAGCAGCTTAGGTGGACAGGGTGAATATGGCTACACCTTC. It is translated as CASSLGGQGEYGYTF.

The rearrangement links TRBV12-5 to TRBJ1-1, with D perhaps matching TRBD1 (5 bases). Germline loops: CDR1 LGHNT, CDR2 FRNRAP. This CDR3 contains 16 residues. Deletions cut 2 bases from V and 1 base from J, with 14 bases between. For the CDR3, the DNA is TGTGCTAGTGGTTTGTTCTTAGCGGGGGAGAACACTGAAGCTTTCTTT. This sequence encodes CASGLFLAGENTEAFF. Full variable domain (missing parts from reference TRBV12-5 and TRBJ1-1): DARVTQTPRHKVTEMGQEVTMRCQPILGHNTVFWYRQTMMQGLELLAYFRNRAPLDDSGMPKDRFSAEMPDATLATLKIQPSEPRDSAVYFCASGLFLAGENTEAFFGQGTRLTVV.